Described below is a single T cell receptor beta chain sequence and its context. In this sample, this clone turned up a few times. Its antigen specificity is not known. No much larger clonotype is one base removed from it; base qualities were not supplied. Library creation used the immunoSEQ multiplex PCR assay. Imported from immuneACCESS, the table was reduced by TCRdb to in-frame sequences with V and J called. These copies leave out some clones; in studies compared against another copy, an unresolved V gene accounts for under half, and the cause of the remainder is not known. Present in this sample are nearly 50,000 clones, 89% of which were seen just once. Together, the top ten hold over 9.5% of the sample. The data stem from a study of CD4+ T cells in melanoma (dated by TCRdb to between 2022 and 2023). At the level of the whole study: The study examined neoantigen-specific CD4+ T cells in human melanoma.

The investigation overall reported the following: Neoantigen-specific CD4+ T cells in melanoma were reported to have a range of differentiation states. The report described a correlation between neoantigen-specific CD4+ T cells and the function of CD8+ T cells, macrophages and B cells.

The donors were melanoma patients. The CDR3 contains 13 residues, cysteine and phenylalanine counted. The read is trimmed to its CDR3 DNA, 39 bases read in frame from base 1. V gives up 4 bases and J gives up 3 bases, and the segment between their germline ends measures 9 bases. CDR1 and CDR2 were assigned from the germline V gene (reference sequence) as MNHEY and SMNVEV. The TCR comes from a human donor with melanoma. The rearranged chain carries TRBV27 and TRBJ1-1; the D gene is not confidently resolved. The sequencing sample was made of peripheral blood. CDR3 protein: CASSSQWYTEAFF. DNA sequence: TGTGCCAGCAGTTCACAATGGTACACTGAAGCTTTCTTT.